This entry features one TCR beta chain sequence. What it binds is not known. Other DNA sequences from this sample encode an identical CDR3 as well. Authors' methods: In the immunoSEQ data, sequences were junction-only and lacked quality scores, so filtering differed. The method was immunoSEQ multiplex PCR; TCRdb's version includes in-frame clones alone and lacks a portion of them. Clonal size and the V and J genes are those of that table, whereas D and trimming came from the DNA. In the table there are more than 2 million clones, roughly 94% of which are singletons. These data originate in a study of shared clonotypes between healthy human individuals. Per the germline V gene, CDR1 is MNHEY and CDR2 is SVGAGI. V lost 0 bases, J lost 0 bases, and 5 bases lay in between. This CDR3 has 14 amino acids. Study-level results: Naive CD4 clonotypes were shared across a handful of donors at roughly 5.3%. Among donors, sharing of clonotypes was expected to be affected by sequencing depth. Shared clonotypes across all four donors exceeded non-shared ones in generation probability.

Specimen: naive CD4+ T cells sorted from blood. Subset meaning: CD45RA+ positively selected. The chain couples TRBV6-5 to TRBJ1-1; D is unclear. This sequence originates from a young man in good health. CDR3 sequence (DNA): TGTGCCAGCAGTTACTCGCGTCTGAACACTGAAGCTTTCTTT. Its translation: CASSYSRLNTEAFF.